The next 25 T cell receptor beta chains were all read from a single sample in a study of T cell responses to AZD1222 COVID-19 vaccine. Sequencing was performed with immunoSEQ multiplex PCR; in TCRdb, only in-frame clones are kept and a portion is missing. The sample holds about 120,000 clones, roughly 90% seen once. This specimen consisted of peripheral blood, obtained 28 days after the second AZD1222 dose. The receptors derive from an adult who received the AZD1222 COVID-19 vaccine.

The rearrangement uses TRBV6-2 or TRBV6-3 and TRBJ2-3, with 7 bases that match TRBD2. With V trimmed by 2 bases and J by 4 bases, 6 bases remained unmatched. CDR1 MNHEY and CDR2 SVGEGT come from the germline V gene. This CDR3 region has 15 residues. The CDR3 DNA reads TGTGCCAGCAGTTACGGGTCGGGGGGTGCAGATACGCAGTATTTT. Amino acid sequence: CASSYGSGGADTQYF.

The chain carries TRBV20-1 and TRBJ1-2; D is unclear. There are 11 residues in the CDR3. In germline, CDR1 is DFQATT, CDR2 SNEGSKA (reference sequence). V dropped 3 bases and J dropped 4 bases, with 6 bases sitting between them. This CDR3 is CSASGAYGYTF. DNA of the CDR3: TGCAGTGCTAGCGGCGCCTATGGCTACACCTTC.

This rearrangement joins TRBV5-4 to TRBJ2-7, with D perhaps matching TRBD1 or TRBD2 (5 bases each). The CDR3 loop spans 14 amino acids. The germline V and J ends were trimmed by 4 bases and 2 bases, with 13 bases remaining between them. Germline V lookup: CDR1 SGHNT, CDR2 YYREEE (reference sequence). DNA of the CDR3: TGTGCCAGCAGCGCCAGTCCGGGACCCTACGAGCAGTACTTC. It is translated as CASSASPGPYEQYF.

CDR3: CASSPLTYEQYF. The CDR3 DNA sequence: TGTGCCAGCAGTCCCCTTACTTACGAGCAGTACTTC. This chain uses TRBV6-5 with TRBJ2-7; D ambiguous. The CDR3 totals 12 residues. The germline V gene encodes CDR1 MNHEY and CDR2 SVGAGI. V was cut by 5 bases and J by 4 bases, with 9 bases left in between.

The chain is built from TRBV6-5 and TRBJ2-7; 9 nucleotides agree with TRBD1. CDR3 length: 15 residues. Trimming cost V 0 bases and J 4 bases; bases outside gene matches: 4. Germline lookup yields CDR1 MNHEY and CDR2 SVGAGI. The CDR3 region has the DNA TGTGCCAGCAGTTACTCTGGGACAGGGCCATACGAGCAGTACTTC. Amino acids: CASSYSGTGPYEQYF.

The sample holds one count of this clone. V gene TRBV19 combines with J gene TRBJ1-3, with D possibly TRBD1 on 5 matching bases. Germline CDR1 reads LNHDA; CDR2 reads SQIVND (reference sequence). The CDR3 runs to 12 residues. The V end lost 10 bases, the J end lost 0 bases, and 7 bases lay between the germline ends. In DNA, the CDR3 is TGTGCCACGCAGGGCTCTGGAAACACCATATATTTT. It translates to CATQGSGNTIYF.

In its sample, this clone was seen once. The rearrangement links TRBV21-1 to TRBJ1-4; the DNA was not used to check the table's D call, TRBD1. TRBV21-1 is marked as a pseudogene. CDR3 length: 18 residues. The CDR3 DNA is TGTGCCAGCAGCAAAGGAGACAGGGAGAGTCTGACTAATGAAAAACTGTTTTTT. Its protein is CASSKGDRESLTNEKLFF.

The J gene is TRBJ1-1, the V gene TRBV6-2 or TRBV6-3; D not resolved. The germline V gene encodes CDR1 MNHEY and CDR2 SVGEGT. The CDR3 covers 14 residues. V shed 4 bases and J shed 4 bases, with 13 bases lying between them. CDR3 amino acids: CASSFSISVTEAFF. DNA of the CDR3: TGTGCCAGCAGTTTCAGCATTTCGGTCACTGAAGCTTTCTTT.

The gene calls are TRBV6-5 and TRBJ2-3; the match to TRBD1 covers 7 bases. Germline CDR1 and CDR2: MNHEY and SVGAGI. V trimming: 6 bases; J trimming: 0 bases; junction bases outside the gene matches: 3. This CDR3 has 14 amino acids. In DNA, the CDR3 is TGTGCCAGCAGCCTACAGGGGAGCACAGATACGCAGTATTTT. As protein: CASSLQGSTDTQYF.

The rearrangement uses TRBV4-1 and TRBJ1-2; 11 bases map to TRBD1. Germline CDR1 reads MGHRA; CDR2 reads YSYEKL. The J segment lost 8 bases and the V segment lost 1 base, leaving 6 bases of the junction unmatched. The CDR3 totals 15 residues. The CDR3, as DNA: TGCGCCAGCAGCCAAGGCTGGGACAGGGGGATGGGCTACACCTTC. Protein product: CASSQGWDRGMGYTF.

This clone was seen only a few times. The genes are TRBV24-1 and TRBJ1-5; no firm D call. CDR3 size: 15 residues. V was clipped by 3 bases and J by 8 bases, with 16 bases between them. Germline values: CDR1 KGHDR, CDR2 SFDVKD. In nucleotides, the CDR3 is TGTGCCACCAGTGATGCACGGACCCCGGAGGAGCCCCAGCATTTT. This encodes CATSDARTPEEPQHF.

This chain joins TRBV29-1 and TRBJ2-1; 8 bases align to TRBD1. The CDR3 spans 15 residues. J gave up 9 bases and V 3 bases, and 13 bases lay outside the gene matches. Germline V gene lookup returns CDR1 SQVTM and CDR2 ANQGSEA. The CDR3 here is CSVDWGTGVSSEQFF. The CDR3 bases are TGCAGCGTTGATTGGGGGACAGGTGTTTCCAGTGAGCAGTTCTTC.

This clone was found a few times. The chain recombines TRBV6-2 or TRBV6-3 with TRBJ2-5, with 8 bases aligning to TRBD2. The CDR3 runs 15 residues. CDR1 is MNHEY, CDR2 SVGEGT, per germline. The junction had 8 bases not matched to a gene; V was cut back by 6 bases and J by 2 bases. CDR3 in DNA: TGTGCCAGCAGCCGGCCCCGGGGGGGGCAAGAGACCCAGTACTTC. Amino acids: CASSRPRGGQETQYF.

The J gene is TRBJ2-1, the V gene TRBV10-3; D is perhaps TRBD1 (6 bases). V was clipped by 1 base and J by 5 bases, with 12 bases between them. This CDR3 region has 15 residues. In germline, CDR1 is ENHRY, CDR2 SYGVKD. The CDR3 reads CAISEWQGRDNEQFF. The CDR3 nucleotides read TGTGCCATCAGTGAGTGGCAGGGGCGGGACAATGAGCAGTTCTTC.

For the CDR3, the DNA is TGTGCCAGCGGATACGGGACAGGGAAAGAGACCCAGTACTTC. This gives the protein CASGYGTGKETQYF. The chain links TRBV25-1 to TRBJ2-5; 9 bases line up with TRBD1. J lost 3 bases, V lost 8 bases, and 7 bases had no gene match. The CDR3 sequence is 14 residues long. CDR1 and CDR2 from the germline V gene are MGHDK and SYGVNS.

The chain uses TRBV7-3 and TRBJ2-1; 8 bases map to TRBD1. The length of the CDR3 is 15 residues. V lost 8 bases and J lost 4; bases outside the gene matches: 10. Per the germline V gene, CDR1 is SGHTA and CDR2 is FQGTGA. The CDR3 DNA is TGTGCCAGCGTCACTCGGGACAGGACGTACAATGAGCAGTTCTTC. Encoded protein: CASVTRDRTYNEQFF.

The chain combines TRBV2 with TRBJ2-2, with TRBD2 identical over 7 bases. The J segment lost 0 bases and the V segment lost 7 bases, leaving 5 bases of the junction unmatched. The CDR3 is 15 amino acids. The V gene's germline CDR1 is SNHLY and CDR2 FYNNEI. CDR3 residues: CASNRGGSNTGELFF. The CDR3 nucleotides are TGTGCCAGCAACCGCGGGGGATCGAACACCGGGGAGCTGTTTTTT.

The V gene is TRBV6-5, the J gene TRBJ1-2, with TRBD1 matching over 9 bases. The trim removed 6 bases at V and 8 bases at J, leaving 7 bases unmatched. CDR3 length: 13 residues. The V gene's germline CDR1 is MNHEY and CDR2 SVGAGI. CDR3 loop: CASSPRQGEGYTF. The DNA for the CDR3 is TGTGCCAGCAGCCCGAGACAGGGGGAGGGCTACACCTTC.

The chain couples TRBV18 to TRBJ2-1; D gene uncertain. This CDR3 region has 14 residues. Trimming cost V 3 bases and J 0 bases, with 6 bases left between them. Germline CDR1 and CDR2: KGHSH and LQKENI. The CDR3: CASSPASSYNEQFF. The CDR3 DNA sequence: TGTGCCAGCTCACCGGCCAGCTCCTACAATGAGCAGTTCTTC.

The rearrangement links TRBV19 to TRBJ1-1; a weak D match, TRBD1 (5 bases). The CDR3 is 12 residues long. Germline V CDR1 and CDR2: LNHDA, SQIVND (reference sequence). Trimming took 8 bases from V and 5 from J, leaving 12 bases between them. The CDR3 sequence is CASLGGGTEAFF. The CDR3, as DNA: TGTGCCAGTCTTGGGGGGGGAACTGAAGCTTTCTTT. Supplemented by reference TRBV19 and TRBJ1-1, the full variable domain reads DGGITQSPKYLFRKEGQNVTLSCEQNLNHDAMYWYRQDPGQGLRLIYYSQIVNDFQKGDIAEGYSVSREKKESFPLTVTSAQKNPTAFYLCASLGGGTEAFFGQGTRLTVV.

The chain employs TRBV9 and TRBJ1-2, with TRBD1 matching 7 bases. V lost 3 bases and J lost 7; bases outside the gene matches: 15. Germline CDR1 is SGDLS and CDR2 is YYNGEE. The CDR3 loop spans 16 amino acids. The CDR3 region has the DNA TGTGCCAGCAGCGGACAAAGGGGAACAGGGGTTCGTGGCTACACCTTC. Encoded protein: CASSGQRGTGVRGYTF.

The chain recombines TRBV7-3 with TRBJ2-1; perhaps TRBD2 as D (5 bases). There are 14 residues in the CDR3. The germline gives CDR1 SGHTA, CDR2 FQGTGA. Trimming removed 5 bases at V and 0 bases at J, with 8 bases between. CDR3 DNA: TGTGCCAGCAGCCCAGACTACTCCTACAATGAGCAGTTCTTC. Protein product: CASSPDYSYNEQFF.

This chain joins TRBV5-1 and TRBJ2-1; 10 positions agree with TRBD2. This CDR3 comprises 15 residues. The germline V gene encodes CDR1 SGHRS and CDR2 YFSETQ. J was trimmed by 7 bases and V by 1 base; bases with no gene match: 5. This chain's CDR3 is CASSLLAGETNEQFF. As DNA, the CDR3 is TGCGCCAGCAGCTTGCTAGCGGGAGAGACGAATGAGCAGTTCTTC.

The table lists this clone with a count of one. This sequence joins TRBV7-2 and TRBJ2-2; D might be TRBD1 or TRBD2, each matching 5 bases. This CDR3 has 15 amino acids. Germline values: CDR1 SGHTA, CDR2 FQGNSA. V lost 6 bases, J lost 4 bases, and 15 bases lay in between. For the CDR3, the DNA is TGTGCCAGCAGTACTCCGGGACGCTCCACCGGGGAGCTGTTTTTT. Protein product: CASSTPGRSTGELFF.

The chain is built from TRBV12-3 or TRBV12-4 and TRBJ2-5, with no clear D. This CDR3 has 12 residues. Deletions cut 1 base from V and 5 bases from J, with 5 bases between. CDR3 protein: CASSLVVETQYF. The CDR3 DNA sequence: TGTGCCAGCAGTTTAGTCGTGGAGACCCAGTACTTC.